The 9 T cell receptor beta chains below were found in one sample sequenced in a study of CD8 T cells in ankylosing spondylitis. Study-wide findings and caveats: Characteristic, it appeared, of ankylosing spondylitis blood was a TCR beta motif of about eight highly homologous variants.

Each CDR3 protein gets one entry after TCRdb re-called the 5' RACE reads with MiXCR. The sample carries some 840,000 distinct CDR3 sequences, 12% recorded once. Which antigens these TCRs recognize remains unknown. Sequenced input: blood, either unsorted or a sorted T cell fraction (not recorded which). These receptors all stem from a male donor with ankylosing spondylitis.

This clonotype has a handful of counts. This chain joins TRBV6-1 and TRBJ1-2, with D tentatively TRBD1 (6 bases). Between the trimmed V and J ends, which lost 6 bases and 8 bases, there was a span of 16 bases. CDR1 MNHNS and CDR2 SASEGT come from the germline V gene. This CDR3 spans 13 amino acids. DNA for the CDR3: TGTGCCAGCAGAGGAGCAGGGGTAGCGGGCTACACCTTC. Protein sequence: CASRGAGVAGYTF.

This clonotype has at least ten counts. V usage is TRBV29-1 and J usage is TRBJ2-1, with D perhaps TRBD1 or TRBD2 (6 bases each). The V end was cut by 4 bases, the J end by 1 base, with 14 bases between. The CDR3 totals 15 residues. The V gene's germline CDR1 is SQVTM and CDR2 ANQGSEA. CDR3 bases: TGCAGCGTTGGAGGGGGGAGCGGGTCCTACAATGAGCAGTTCTTC. Protein: CSVGGGSGSYNEQFF.

This chain links TRBV20-1 with TRBJ2-7; 7 bases fit TRBD1. Germline trimming cut 3 bases from V and 2 bases from J; bases unmatched to any gene: 7. CDR1 DFQATT and CDR2 SNEGSKA come from the germline V gene (reference sequence). This CDR3 region has 14 residues. CDR3 nucleotide sequence: TGCAGTGCTAGGCGGCAGGGGGTCCCCTACGAGCAGTACTTC. Protein: CSARRQGVPYEQYF.

This clonotype has more than one count but fewer than ten. This chain joins TRBV29-1 and TRBJ2-7, with TRBD2 matching 8 bases. The V and J ends lost 6 bases and 2 bases, in that order; junction bases with no gene match: 9. The CDR3 spans 14 residues. Germline V CDR1 and CDR2: SQVTM, ANQGSEA. The CDR3 nucleotides are TGCAGCGTGACAAAGCGGGAGAGGGCCTACGAGCAGTACTTC. This encodes CSVTKRERAYEQYF.

J is TRBJ2-6 and V is TRBV6-1, with TRBD1 matching over 8 bases. The V segment lost 7 bases and the J segment 0 bases; nucleotides outside the gene matches: 11. Germline V gene lookup returns CDR1 MNHNS and CDR2 SASEGT. The CDR3 spans 18 residues. CDR3 nucleotide sequence: TGTGCCAGCACTCAAGGACAGGGATACCTCTCTGGGGCCAACGTCCTGACTTTC. Translation gives CASTQGQGYLSGANVLTF.

CDR3 sequence reads: CASNLPGREAFF. The DNA of the CDR3 is TGTGCCAGCAACCTTCCGGGAAGAGAAGCTTTCTTT. This chain links TRBV7-9 with TRBJ1-1; no firm D call. CDR3 length: 12 residues. In germline, CDR1 is SEHNR, CDR2 FQNEAQ (reference sequence). Trimming removed 7 bases from V and 8 bases from J, with 14 bases in between.

This clonotype has ten or more counts. The chain is built from TRBV4-3 and TRBJ2-7, with 7 bases that match TRBD1. The CDR3 sequence is 15 residues long. Germline V gene lookup returns CDR1 LGHNA and CDR2 YSLEER. The junction had 13 bases not matched to a gene; V was cut back by 1 base and J by 10 bases. This chain's CDR3 is CASSQGGDSLTPQYF. The CDR3 DNA follows: TGCGCCAGCAGCCAAGGTGGGGACAGTTTAACTCCTCAGTACTTC.

This clonotype appeared many times. CDR3 protein: CASSQGLLVGAGELFF. CDR3 bases: TGTGCCAGCAGCCAAGGTCTCCTCGTAGGGGCTGGGGAGCTGTTTTTT. The chain combines TRBV4-2 with TRBJ2-2, with a possible D match to TRBD1 (5 bases). The CDR3 totals 16 residues. V was shortened by 1 base and J by 8 bases, with 17 bases between the two germline ends. Germline V gives CDR1 LGHNA, CDR2 YNFKEQ.

This clonotype was found a few times. The chain links TRBV7-9 to TRBJ2-5, with D unresolved. Germline V gene data show CDR1 as SEHNR and CDR2 as FQNEAQ (reference sequence). There are 15 residues in the CDR3. The germline V and J ends were trimmed by 1 base and 2 bases, with 11 bases remaining between them. The CDR3 DNA reads as TGTGCCAGCAGCTTAGGGGCCAGTTTTCAAGAGACCCAGTACTTC. Protein sequence: CASSLGASFQETQYF.